This entry features one T cell receptor beta chain sequence. Its antigen is unidentified. The data were produced by immunoSEQ multiplex PCR, yet TCRdb's version contains in-frame clones alone and is incomplete. The sample includes approximately 260,000 clones, 80% to 90% seen only once; the top ten take more than 0.8%. The data are from a study of cytomegalovirus exposure and HLA in healthy donors. Study-wide findings and caveats: Researchers reported that a few CMV-associated chains were confirmed in vitro as CMV antigen-specific. The classifier, whose performance was assessed in both the original and validation cohorts, reportedly diagnosed cytomegalovirus status with high specificity and sensitivity. The authors enumerated 164 TCR beta chains as linked to cytomegalovirus.

Losses at the gene ends were 5 bases for V and 2 bases for J; bases not matched to a gene: 5. Germline V gene data show CDR1 as MNHEY and CDR2 as SMNVEV (reference sequence). The CDR3 is 14 amino acids. The donors were in the roughly 110-subject validation cohort, distinct from the approximately 610-subject first cohort. The sequence was collected from a woman aged 18-29 years in good health and CMV-seronegative. Specimen: PBMCs. This chain joins TRBV27 and TRBJ1-1; 7 positions match TRBD1. As DNA, the CDR3 is TGTGCCAGCAGTCACAGGGGACCAAACACTGAAGCTTTCTTT. Its protein product is CASSHRGPNTEAFF.